Listed here are 7 T cell receptor beta chains from one sample, sequenced in a study of blood T cell repertoires in COVID-19. Clones were sequenced by immunoSEQ multiplex PCR, and TCRdb holds only the in-frame ones, with some missing. The sample has approximately 140,000 clones, 85% to 90% seen once. Sequenced sample: peripheral blood. These receptors were taken from a man aged 18 to 29 with COVID-19, enrolled during active disease.

This chain uses TRBV27 with TRBJ2-2; D might be TRBD2 (7 bases). V was trimmed by 6 bases and J by 8 bases, leaving 19 bases between them. Germline V gene data show CDR1 as MNHEY and CDR2 as SMNVEV (reference sequence). CDR3 length equals 15 residues. The CDR3 loop is CASRAGLGGWGELFF. Written as DNA, the CDR3 is TGTGCCAGCAGGGCAGGACTAGGGGGATGGGGGGAGCTGTTTTTT.

The chain couples TRBV11-2 to TRBJ2-5; 7 nucleotides align to TRBD2. Germline V lookup: CDR1 SGHAT, CDR2 FQNNGV. There are 14 residues in the CDR3. The V segment lost 6 bases and the J segment 5 bases; nucleotides outside the gene matches: 9. CDR3 nucleotide sequence: TGTGCCAGCAGACCCGGCGGGAGAGGGGAGACCCAGTACTTC. Its protein is CASRPGGRGETQYF.

The V and J genes are TRBV6-5 and TRBJ1-1, with TRBD1 matching over 7 bases. CDR1 MNHEY and CDR2 SVGAGI come from the germline V gene. The CDR3 spans 15 residues. V lost 0 bases to trimming and J lost 4 bases; unmatched junction nucleotides: 5. The DNA of the CDR3 is TGTGCCAGCAGTTACTCGGGACAGACTATCACTGAAGCTTTCTTT. Amino acids: CASSYSGQTITEAFF.

V gene TRBV11-3 combines with J gene TRBJ2-2; TRBD2 aligns across 8 bases. The CDR3 spans 17 residues. The V gene end was trimmed by 0 bases and the J gene end by 6 bases; junction bases not matched to a gene: 9. CDR1 is SGHNT and CDR2 is YENEEA in the germline V gene. CDR3 in amino acids: CASSLDRPGLGAGELFF. DNA of the CDR3: TGTGCCAGCAGCTTAGACCGTCCGGGACTAGGGGCCGGGGAGCTGTTTTTT.

The chain couples TRBV7-9 to TRBJ2-5, with D possibly matching TRBD1 (5 bases). Trimming cost V 6 bases and J 2 bases, with 10 bases left between them. The CDR3 length is 13 residues. Looked up from germline, CDR1 is SEHNR and CDR2 is FQNEAQ (reference sequence). The CDR3 coding sequence is TGTGCCAGCAGTTTCAGGGTTCAAGAGACCCAGTACTTC. This codes for CASSFRVQETQYF.

The V gene is TRBV30, the J gene TRBJ2-7, with a possible D match to TRBD2 (6 bases). The length of the CDR3 is 14 residues. The germline gives CDR1 GTSNPN, CDR2 SVGIG (reference sequence). Trimming took off 1 base at V and 2 bases at J, with 12 bases between the two ends. The CDR3 reads CAWSGGVLPYEQYF. The CDR3, as DNA: TGTGCCTGGAGTGGCGGGGTTTTGCCCTACGAGCAGTACTTC.

This clone was counted between two and nine times. CDR3 sequence reads: CASSQAGTGGGEQYF. The DNA of the CDR3 is TGTGCCAGCAGCCAAGCCGGGACAGGGGGCGGCGAGCAGTACTTC. J is TRBJ2-7 and V is TRBV3-1 (or the pseudogene TRBV3-2); 12 bases match TRBD1. With 1 base clipped from V and 6 bases from J, the junction kept 4 bases outside the gene matches. There are 15 residues in the CDR3. Germline loops: CDR1 LGHDT, CDR2 YNNKEL (reference sequence).